This T cell receptor (beta chain) was sequenced in a study of lymphopenia after photon versus proton radiotherapy. TCRdb's copy holds only in-frame clones and misses some; the assay was immunoSEQ multiplex PCR. Of 67,000 or so clones listed, 87% are singletons. V gave up 10 bases and J gave up 3 bases; unmatched junction bases: 22. Germline CDR1 and CDR2: MGHRA and YSYEKL. This CDR3 has 18 amino acids. This TCR derives from a man aged 80 or over with esophageal cancer. The source was peripheral blood, collected from a patient treated with proton-based radiotherapy. This chain joins TRBV4-1 and TRBJ2-3; 7 bases fit TRBD2. CDR3 amino acids: CATSQWWMMAGVTDTQYF. The CDR3 DNA sequence: TGCGCCACCTCCCAATGGTGGATGATGGCGGGAGTAACAGATACGCAGTATTTT.